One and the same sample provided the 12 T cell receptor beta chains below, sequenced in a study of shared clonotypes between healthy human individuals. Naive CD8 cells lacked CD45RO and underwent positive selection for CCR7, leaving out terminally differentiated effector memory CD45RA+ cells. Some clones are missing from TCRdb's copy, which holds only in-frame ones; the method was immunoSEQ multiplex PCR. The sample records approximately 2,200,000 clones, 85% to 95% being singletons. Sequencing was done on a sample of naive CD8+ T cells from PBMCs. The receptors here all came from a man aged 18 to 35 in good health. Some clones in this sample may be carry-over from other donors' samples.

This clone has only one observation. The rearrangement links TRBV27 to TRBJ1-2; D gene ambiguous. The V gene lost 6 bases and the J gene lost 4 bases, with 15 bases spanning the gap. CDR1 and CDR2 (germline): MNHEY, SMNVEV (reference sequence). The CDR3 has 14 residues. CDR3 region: CASRAKEGPYGYTF. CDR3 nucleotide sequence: TGTGCCAGCAGGGCAAAGGAAGGTCCCTATGGCTACACCTTC.

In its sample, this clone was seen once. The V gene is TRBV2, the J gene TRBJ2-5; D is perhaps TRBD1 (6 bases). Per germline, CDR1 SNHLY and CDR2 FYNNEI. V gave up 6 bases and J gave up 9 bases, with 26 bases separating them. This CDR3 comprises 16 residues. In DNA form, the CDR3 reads TGTGCCAGCAGAAACCCCGGCTGGGGGCCCCAGGGGTCCCAGTACTTC. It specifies CASRNPGWGPQGSQYF. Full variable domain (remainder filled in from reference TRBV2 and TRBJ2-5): EPEVTQTPSHQVTQMGQEVILRCVPISNHLYFYWYRQILGQKVEFLVSFYNNEISEKSEIFDDQFSVERPDGSNFTLKIRSTKLEDSAMYFCASRNPGWGPQGSQYFGPGTRLLVL.

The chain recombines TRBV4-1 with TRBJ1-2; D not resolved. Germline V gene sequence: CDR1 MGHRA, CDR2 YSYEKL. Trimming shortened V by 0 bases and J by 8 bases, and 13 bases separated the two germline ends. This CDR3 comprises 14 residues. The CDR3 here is CASSQDFGLVGYTF. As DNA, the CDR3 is TGCGCCAGCAGCCAAGATTTCGGGCTAGTGGGCTACACCTTC.

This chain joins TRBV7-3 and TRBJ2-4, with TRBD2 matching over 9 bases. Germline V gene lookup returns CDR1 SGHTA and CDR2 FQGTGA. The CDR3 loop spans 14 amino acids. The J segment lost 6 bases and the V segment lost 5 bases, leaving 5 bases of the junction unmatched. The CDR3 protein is CASSQGLARNIQYF. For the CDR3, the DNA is TGTGCCAGCAGCCAGGGACTAGCTAGAAACATTCAGTACTTC.

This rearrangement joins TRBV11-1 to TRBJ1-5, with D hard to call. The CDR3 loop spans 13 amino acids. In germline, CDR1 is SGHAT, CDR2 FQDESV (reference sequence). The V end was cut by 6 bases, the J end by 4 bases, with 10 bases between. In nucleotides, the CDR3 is TGTGCCAGCAGTGTTTGGGGTAATCAGCCCCAGCATTTT. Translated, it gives CASSVWGNQPQHF.

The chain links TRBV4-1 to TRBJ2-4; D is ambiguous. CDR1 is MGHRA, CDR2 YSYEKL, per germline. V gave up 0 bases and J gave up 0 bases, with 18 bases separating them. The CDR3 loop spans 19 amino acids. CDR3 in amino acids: CASSQDPRRTDIAKNIQYF. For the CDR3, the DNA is TGCGCCAGCAGCCAAGATCCAAGACGGACGGATATAGCCAAAAACATTCAGTACTTC.

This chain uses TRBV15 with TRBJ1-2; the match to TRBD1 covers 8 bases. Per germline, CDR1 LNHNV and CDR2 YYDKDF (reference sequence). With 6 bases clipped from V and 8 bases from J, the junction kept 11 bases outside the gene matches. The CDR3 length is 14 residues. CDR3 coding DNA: TGTGCCACCAGGCCCGGACAGGGCGAAGGGGGCTACACCTTC. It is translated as CATRPGQGEGGYTF.

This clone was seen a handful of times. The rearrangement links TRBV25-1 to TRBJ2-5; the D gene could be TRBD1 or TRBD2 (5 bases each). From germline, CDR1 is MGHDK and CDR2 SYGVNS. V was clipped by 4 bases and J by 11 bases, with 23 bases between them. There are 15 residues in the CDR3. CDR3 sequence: CASSGLGPFGEGQYF. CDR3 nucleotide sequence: TGTGCCAGCAGTGGACTGGGACCCTTCGGCGAAGGTCAGTACTTC.

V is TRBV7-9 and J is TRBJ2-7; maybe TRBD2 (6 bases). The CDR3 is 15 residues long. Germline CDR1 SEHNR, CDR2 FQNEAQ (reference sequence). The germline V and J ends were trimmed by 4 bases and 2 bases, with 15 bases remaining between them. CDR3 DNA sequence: TGTGCCAGCAGCTCCCACGATAGCGGAACCTACGAGCAGTACTTC. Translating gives CASSSHDSGTYEQYF.

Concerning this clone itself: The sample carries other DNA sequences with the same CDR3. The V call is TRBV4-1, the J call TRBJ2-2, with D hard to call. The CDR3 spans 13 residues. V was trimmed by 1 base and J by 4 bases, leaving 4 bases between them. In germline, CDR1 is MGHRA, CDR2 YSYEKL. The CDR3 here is CASSQVSTGELFF. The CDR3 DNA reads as TGCGCCAGCAGCCAAGTTTCCACCGGGGAGCTGTTTTTT.

CDR3 sequence (DNA): TGTGCCAGCATGTGGCTAGCGGGAGTTCAGTCAGATACGCAGTATTTT. Protein: CASMWLAGVQSDTQYF. The J gene is TRBJ2-3, the V gene TRBV2; 10 bases match TRBD2. Unmatched junction bases numbered 11, after V lost 7 bases and J lost 4 bases. CDR1 is SNHLY, CDR2 FYNNEI, per germline. There are 16 residues in the CDR3.

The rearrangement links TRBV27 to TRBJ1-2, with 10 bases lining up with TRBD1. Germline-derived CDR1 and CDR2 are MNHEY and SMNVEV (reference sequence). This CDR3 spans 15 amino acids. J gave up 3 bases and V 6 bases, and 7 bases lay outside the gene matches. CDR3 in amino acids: CASSLWGTGDYGYTF. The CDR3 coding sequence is TGTGCCAGCAGCCTCTGGGGGACAGGGGACTATGGCTACACCTTC.